One and the same sample provided the 30 T cell receptor beta chains below, sequenced in a study of CD8+ T cells in alopecia areata. The authors extracted RNA and reverse transcribed it into cDNA as the sequencing template. Some clones are missing from TCRdb's copy, which holds only in-frame ones; the method was immunoSEQ multiplex PCR. Here the sample spans around 190,000 clones, roughly 60% being singletons. The treatment denotes: oral pan-JAK inhibitor, 5-10 mg twice daily. The input for sequencing was CD4+ T cells sorted from blood, taken between weeks 49 and 50, from a patient treated with tofacitinib. The receptor source for this set is a human donor with alopecia areata.

This clone was detected only a few times. V usage is TRBV28 and J usage is TRBJ2-7; D call uncertain. Trimming stripped 4 bases from V and 2 bases from J, with 3 bases between. CDR3 length: 11 residues. Per germline, CDR1 MDHEN and CDR2 SYDVKM. For the CDR3, the DNA is TGTGCCAGCAGTTCCCCCTACGAGCAGTACTTC. Protein sequence: CASSSPYEQYF.

This sequence joins TRBV29-1 and TRBJ2-1, with 9 bases aligning to TRBD2. CDR3 length: 14 amino acids. Trimming cost V 4 bases and J 5 bases; bases outside gene matches: 6. Germline V gene lookup returns CDR1 SQVTM and CDR2 ANQGSEA. The CDR3, as DNA: TGCAGCGTTGGGCGAAGACTAGCGGACAATGAGCAGTTCTTC. As protein: CSVGRRLADNEQFF.

The chain combines TRBV2 with TRBJ2-5; a possible D gene is TRBD1 (5 bases). The V and J ends lost 4 bases and 4 bases respectively, with 7 bases between them. Per the germline V gene, CDR1 is SNHLY and CDR2 is FYNNEI. There are 12 residues in the CDR3. The CDR3, as DNA: TGTGCCAGCAGTGGCCAGGGAGAGACCCAGTACTTC. Its translation is CASSGQGETQYF. The variable domain in full, completed from reference TRBV2 and TRBJ2-5, reads EPEVTQTPSHQVTQMGQEVILRCVPISNHLYFYWYRQILGQKVEFLVSFYNNEISEKSEIFDDQFSVERPDGSNFTLKIRSTKLEDSAMYFCASSGQGETQYFGPGTRLLVL.

The chain carries TRBV5-1 and TRBJ1-4; D remains unclear. This CDR3 has 15 residues. The germline CDR1 and CDR2 sequences are SGHRS and YFSETQ. Trimming stripped 0 bases from V and 0 bases from J, with 6 bases between. The CDR3 DNA sequence: TGCGCCAGCAGCTTGGTAACGGCAACTAATGAAAAACTGTTTTTT. Translating it yields CASSLVTATNEKLFF.

The chain joins TRBV7-2 to TRBJ2-5, with D possibly being TRBD2 (5 bases). Germline V gene lookup returns CDR1 SGHTA and CDR2 FQGNSA. V was trimmed by 3 bases and J by 1 base, leaving 6 bases between them. This CDR3 is built from 13 residues. The CDR3: CASSFSVQETQYF. The CDR3 DNA reads TGTGCCAGCAGCTTTAGCGTCCAAGAGACCCAGTACTTC.

The chain joins TRBV11-3 to TRBJ2-1; perhaps TRBD1 as D (5 bases). Germline assignment: CDR1 SGHNT and CDR2 YENEEA. Trimming took 3 bases from V and 6 from J, leaving 21 bases between them. There are 17 residues in the CDR3. The CDR3 nucleotides read TGTGCCAGCAGCTTCTTCCCAGGGTACACTCAGTCCAATGAGCAGTTCTTC. Protein: CASSFFPGYTQSNEQFF.

The chain is built from TRBV29-1 and TRBJ1-6, with D possibly matching TRBD1 (5 bases). Trimming cost V 4 bases and J 8 bases, with 9 bases left between them. This CDR3 contains 12 residues. Looked up from germline, CDR1 is SQVTM and CDR2 is ANQGSEA. Here the CDR3 reads CSVGDGDSPLHF. In DNA form, the CDR3 reads TGCAGCGTTGGGGACGGCGATTCACCCCTCCACTTT.

The chain recombines TRBV30 with TRBJ2-1, with 12 positions matching TRBD2. CDR1 GTSNPN and CDR2 SVGIG come from the germline V gene (reference sequence). Unmatched junction bases numbered 9, after V lost 3 bases and J lost 12 bases. The CDR3 spans 14 residues. CDR3 loop: CAWSLALAGGAQFF. For the CDR3, the DNA is TGTGCCTGGAGCCTGGCACTAGCGGGAGGCGCGCAGTTCTTC.

The chain recombines TRBV27 with TRBJ1-2; D remains unclear. Per germline, CDR1 MNHEY and CDR2 SMNVEV (reference sequence). Deletions cut 6 bases from V and 4 bases from J, with 12 bases between. The CDR3 loop spans 13 amino acids. The CDR3 DNA reads TGTGCCAGCAGAGCAAACGGAGGCTATGGCTACACCTTC. This codes for CASRANGGYGYTF.

This clone was recorded a few times. The V call is TRBV4-1, the J call TRBJ2-2, with D possibly matching TRBD1 (6 bases). The V end was cut by 3 bases, the J end by 6 bases, with 11 bases between. This CDR3 is 14 amino acids long. Germline V gene sequence: CDR1 MGHRA, CDR2 YSYEKL. CDR3 protein: CASSHQQGPGELFF. The CDR3, as DNA: TGCGCCAGCAGCCATCAACAGGGCCCCGGGGAGCTGTTTTTT.

The chain employs TRBV7-9 and TRBJ2-5, with TRBD1 matching 11 bases. CDR1 is SEHNR and CDR2 is FQNEAQ in the germline V gene (reference sequence). Unmatched junction bases numbered 10, after V lost 5 bases and J lost 5 bases. The CDR3 contains 16 residues. The CDR3 region has the DNA TGTGCCAGCAGCCGTCCCGGACAGGGGGCTATCGAGACCCAGTACTTC. It yields the protein CASSRPGQGAIETQYF.

This chain connects TRBV30 to TRBJ2-7, with D unclear. V was trimmed by 0 bases and J by 5 bases, leaving 5 bases between them. There are 11 residues in the CDR3. Germline assignment: CDR1 GTSNPN and CDR2 SVGIG (reference sequence). The DNA of the CDR3 is TGTGCCTGGAGTGTCGTGGACGAGCAGTACTTC. Its translation: CAWSVVDEQYF.

The chain is built from TRBV5-1 and TRBJ2-1; TRBD2 aligns across 12 bases. This CDR3 is built from 14 residues. Per germline, CDR1 SGHRS and CDR2 YFSETQ. J gave up 6 bases and V 4 bases, and 2 bases lay outside the gene matches. The CDR3 sequence is CASSGGLAGNEQFF. Written as DNA, the CDR3 is TGCGCCAGCAGCGGGGGACTAGCGGGCAATGAGCAGTTCTTC.

The V call is TRBV30, the J call TRBJ1-2, with TRBD1 identical over 8 bases. This CDR3 has 12 amino acids. Germline V CDR1 and CDR2: GTSNPN, SVGIG (reference sequence). The V and J ends lost 8 bases and 4 bases, in that order; junction bases with no gene match: 6. The CDR3 here is CASTGTGYGYTF. The CDR3 bases are TGTGCCAGCACCGGGACAGGCTATGGCTACACCTTC.

This clone has just a few counts. V is TRBV9 and J is TRBJ2-1; either TRBD1 or TRBD2 may supply D (5 bases each). This CDR3 has 15 amino acids. Trimming stripped 0 bases from V and 10 bases from J, with 17 bases between. The germline CDR1 and CDR2 sequences are SGDLS and YYNGEE. The CDR3 loop reads CASSVATGASYEQFF. The CDR3 bases are TGTGCCAGCAGCGTAGCTACCGGGGCTAGCTACGAGCAGTTCTTC.

The CDR3: CSVTAYNEQFF. The CDR3 DNA reads TGCAGCGTAACAGCTTACAATGAGCAGTTCTTC. The chain couples TRBV29-1 to TRBJ2-1, with D uncertain. Germline values: CDR1 SQVTM, CDR2 ANQGSEA. This CDR3 has 11 amino acids. V was clipped by 6 bases and J by 4 bases, with 7 bases between them.

This clone has only one observation. The chain is built from TRBV27 and TRBJ1-5; no clear D gene. The CDR3 consists of 14 residues. CDR1 and CDR2 from the germline V gene are MNHEY and SMNVEV (reference sequence). Trimming stripped 5 bases from V and 4 bases from J, with 12 bases between. CDR3 nucleotides: TGTGCCAGCAGTCTCCAACCAAGAAATCAGCCCCAGCATTTT. It yields the protein CASSLQPRNQPQHF.

The chain is built from TRBV27 and TRBJ2-1; 9 bases match TRBD2. This CDR3 comprises 15 residues. From germline, CDR1 is MNHEY and CDR2 SMNVEV (reference sequence). The V gene end was trimmed by 6 bases and the J gene end by 6 bases; junction bases not matched to a gene: 9. CDR3 in amino acids: CASRLRGGGVNEQFF. DNA of the CDR3: TGTGCCAGCAGGTTGCGTGGCGGGGGGGTCAATGAGCAGTTCTTC.

J is TRBJ1-2 and V is TRBV30; D unresolved. This CDR3 comprises 14 residues. The V end lost 3 bases, the J end lost 5 bases, and 16 bases lay between the germline ends. Per the germline V gene, CDR1 is GTSNPN and CDR2 is SVGIG (reference sequence). In DNA form, the CDR3 reads TGTGCCTGGAGCCCCCCGCCCAATCTTTATGGCTACACCTTC. Protein product: CAWSPPPNLYGYTF. The whole variable domain, remainder taken from reference TRBV30 and TRBJ1-2, is SQTIHQWPATLVQPVGSPLSLECTVEGTSNPNLYWYRQAAGRGLQLLFYSVGIGQISSEVPQNLSASRPQDRQFILSSKKLLLSDSGFYLCAWSPPPNLYGYTFGSGTRLTVV.

The genes are TRBV12-5 and TRBJ2-1; D gene ambiguous. The CDR3 has 14 residues. V dropped 0 bases and J dropped 6 bases, with 9 bases sitting between them. Per germline, CDR1 LGHNT and CDR2 FRNRAP. The DNA of the CDR3 is TGTGCTAGTGGTTTGGTACGCGAGGCCAATGAGCAGTTCTTC. Its translation is CASGLVREANEQFF.

Only one count was recorded for this clone. The chain has TRBV29-1 and TRBJ1-6, with D perhaps TRBD1 (5 bases). The V and J ends lost 5 bases and 0 bases respectively, with 5 bases between them. The V gene's germline CDR1 is SQVTM and CDR2 ANQGSEA. The CDR3 length is 13 residues. Here the CDR3 reads CSVRGSYNSPLHF. The CDR3 region has the DNA TGCAGCGTTAGGGGCTCCTATAATTCACCCCTCCACTTT.

The genes are TRBV30 and TRBJ1-1, with D hard to call. The CDR3 length is 14 residues. V was cut by 0 bases and J by 1 base, with 9 bases left in between. Germline lookup yields CDR1 GTSNPN and CDR2 SVGIG (reference sequence). CDR3 loop: CAWSVGRWNTEAFF. CDR3 sequence (DNA): TGTGCCTGGAGTGTCGGCAGGTGGAACACTGAAGCTTTCTTT.

This clone was observed once. The chain carries TRBV29-1 and TRBJ1-2; unclear D gene. The germline V gene has CDR1 SQVTM and CDR2 ANQGSEA. This CDR3 comprises 12 residues. Trimming removed 5 bases from V and 0 bases from J, with 7 bases in between. CDR3 residues: CSVRDPNYGYTF. CDR3 nucleotide sequence: TGCAGCGTTAGGGATCCTAACTATGGCTACACCTTC.

The rearrangement links TRBV2 to TRBJ1-1; TRBD1 might be the D (6 bases). Per the germline V gene, CDR1 is SNHLY and CDR2 is FYNNEI. Trimming left V 8 bases short and J 0 bases short, with 10 bases between. CDR3 length: 13 amino acids. The CDR3 is CASQGTLNTEAFF. DNA for the CDR3: TGTGCCAGCCAGGGGACATTGAACACTGAAGCTTTCTTT.

V gene TRBV9 combines with J gene TRBJ2-7; D assignment may be TRBD1 or TRBD2 (5 bases each). CDR3 length equals 15 residues. V gave up 0 bases and J gave up 0 bases, with 10 bases separating them. Germline V gene lookup returns CDR1 SGDLS and CDR2 YYNGEE. The CDR3: CASSVGRDHSYEQYF. CDR3 DNA sequence: TGTGCCAGCAGCGTAGGCAGGGACCACTCCTACGAGCAGTACTTC.

This chain connects TRBV4-3 to TRBJ1-1; D ambiguous. The CDR3 covers 14 residues. V was cut by 0 bases and J by 0 bases, with 5 bases left in between. Germline V gene lookup returns CDR1 LGHNA and CDR2 YSLEER. CDR3 sequence reads: CASSQESVNTEAFF. In DNA form, the CDR3 reads TGCGCCAGCAGCCAAGAATCGGTGAACACTGAAGCTTTCTTT.

The CDR3 region is CASSLGGAQAPPYGYTF. Written as DNA, the CDR3 is TGCGCCAGCAGCTTGGGGGGCGCTCAGGCACCTCCCTATGGCTACACCTTC. The V gene is TRBV5-1, the J gene TRBJ1-2; D might be TRBD1 (5 bases). The germline V gene encodes CDR1 SGHRS and CDR2 YFSETQ. The ends were cut back, 0 bases at V and 4 bases at J, with 19 bases in the middle. The CDR3 has 17 residues.

The chain recombines TRBV5-6 with TRBJ2-7; the D gene is possibly TRBD2 (5 bases). This CDR3 spans 15 amino acids. Trimming pared 0 bases from V and 5 bases from J, leaving 15 bases between. CDR1 and CDR2 (germline): SGHDT, YYEEEE. CDR3: CASSLAPGSGNEQYF. The CDR3 DNA reads as TGTGCCAGCAGCTTGGCGCCGGGGTCTGGGAACGAGCAGTACTTC. The full variable domain, in which reference TRBV5-6 and TRBJ2-7 provide the parts outside the CDR3, is DAGVTQSPTHLIKTRGQQVTLRCSPKSGHDTVSWYQQALGQGPQFIFQYYEEEERQRGNFPDRFSGHQFPNYSSELNVNALLLGDSALYLCASSLAPGSGNEQYFGPGTRLTVT.

Only a few counts were recorded for this clone. The chain recombines TRBV2 with TRBJ2-5, with 9 positions matching TRBD1. Germline values: CDR1 SNHLY, CDR2 FYNNEI. There are 18 residues in the CDR3. V lost 2 bases to trimming and J lost 5 bases; unmatched junction nucleotides: 15. CDR3 nucleotides: TGTGCCAGCAGTGAATCCGCCGTGGGGACAGGGAGTAGGGAGACCCAGTACTTC. This gives the protein CASSESAVGTGSRETQYF.

The V call is TRBV18, the J call TRBJ2-5, with TRBD2 matching 8 bases. Germline CDR1 KGHSH, CDR2 LQKENI. This CDR3 comprises 15 residues. V shed 3 bases and J 0 bases; nucleotides not matched to a gene: 3. The CDR3 DNA follows: TGTGCCAGCTCACCTCGGCGGGGGGACCAAGAGACCCAGTACTTC. It translates to CASSPRRGDQETQYF.